This entry features one TCR beta chain sequence. Antigen: not known. Other DNA sequences in the sample encode the same CDR3. Positive CCR7 selection of CD45RO-negative cells yielded the naive CD8 cells, and terminally differentiated effector memory CD45RA+ cells were excluded. Clones were sequenced by immunoSEQ multiplex PCR, and TCRdb holds only the in-frame ones, with some missing. Altogether about 2 million clones are present, about 95% being singletons, with the ten largest covering under 1.5%. The record originates from a study of shared clonotypes between healthy human individuals. Study overall: Donors had three CD4 naive, three CD4 memory, two CD8 naive and one CD8 memory plate apiece. General study findings and limits: The sharing of 4% to 5.5% of naive CD4 clonotypes was seen across a handful of donors.

There are 11 residues in the CDR3. With 1 base removed from V and 3 bases from J, the gap between germline ends came to 0 bases. Per germline, CDR1 SGHRS and CDR2 YFSETQ. The receptor comes from a man aged 18 to 35 in good health. V and J are TRBV5-1 and TRBJ2-3, with D uncertain. The sample consisted of naive CD8+ T cells sorted from blood. Here the CDR3 DNA reads TGCGCCAGCAGCTTGACAGATACGCAGTATTTT. This codes for CASSLTDTQYF.